This T cell receptor beta chain was documented in a study of blood T cell repertoires in COVID-19. Under the authors' procedure: Amplifying reference gene primers gave estimates of nucleated cell counts. Method: immunoSEQ multiplex PCR; TCRdb's copy keeps in-frame clones and lacks some. That table is the source of V, J and clone size, and D and trimming were worked out from the DNA. The repertoire holds over 250,000 clones, with 83% as singletons. This CDR3 is built from 11 residues. CDR1 GTSNPN and CDR2 SVGIG come from the germline V gene (reference sequence). The germline V and J ends were trimmed by 3 bases and 15 bases, with 15 bases remaining between them.

Sequencing was done on a sample of peripheral blood. This receptor was obtained from a woman in her forties or fifties who had recovered from COVID-19. The chain uses TRBV30 and TRBJ1-5; D is possibly TRBD1 (5 bases). The CDR3: CAWSHTGDSHF. In DNA, the CDR3 is TGTGCCTGGAGCCACACGGGGGACTCGCATTTT. Full variable domain (outside the CDR3, taken from reference TRBV30 and TRBJ1-5): SQTIHQWPATLVQPVGSPLSLECTVEGTSNPNLYWYRQAAGRGLQLLFYSVGIGQISSEVPQNLSASRPQDRQFILSSKKLLLSDSGFYLCAWSHTGDSHFGDGTRLSIL.